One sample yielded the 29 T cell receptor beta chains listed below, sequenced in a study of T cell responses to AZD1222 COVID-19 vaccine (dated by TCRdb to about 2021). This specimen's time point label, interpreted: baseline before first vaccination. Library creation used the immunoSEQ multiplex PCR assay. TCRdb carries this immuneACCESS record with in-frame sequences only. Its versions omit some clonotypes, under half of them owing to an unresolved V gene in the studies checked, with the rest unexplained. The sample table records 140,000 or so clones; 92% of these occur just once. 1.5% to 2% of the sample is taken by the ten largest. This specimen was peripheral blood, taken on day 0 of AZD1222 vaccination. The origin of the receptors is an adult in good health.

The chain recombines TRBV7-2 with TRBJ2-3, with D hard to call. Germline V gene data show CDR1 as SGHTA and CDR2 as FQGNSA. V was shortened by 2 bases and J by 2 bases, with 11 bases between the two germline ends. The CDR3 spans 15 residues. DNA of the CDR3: TGTGCCAGCAGCTTATCGTCAGTTTCCACAGATACGCAGTATTTT. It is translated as CASSLSSVSTDTQYF.

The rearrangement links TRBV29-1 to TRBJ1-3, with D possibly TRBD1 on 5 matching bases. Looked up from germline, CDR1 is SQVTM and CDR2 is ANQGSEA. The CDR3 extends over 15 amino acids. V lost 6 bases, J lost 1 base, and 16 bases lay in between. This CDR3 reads CSVMGGRRSGNTIYF. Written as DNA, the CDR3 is TGCAGCGTAATGGGGGGAAGAAGATCTGGAAACACCATATATTTT. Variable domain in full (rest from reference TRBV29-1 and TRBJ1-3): SAVISQKPSRDICQRGTSLTIQCQVDSQVTMMFWYRQQPGQSLTLIATANQGSEATYESGFVIDKFPISRPNLTFSTLTVSNMSPEDSSIYLCSVMGGRRSGNTIYFGEGSWLTVV.

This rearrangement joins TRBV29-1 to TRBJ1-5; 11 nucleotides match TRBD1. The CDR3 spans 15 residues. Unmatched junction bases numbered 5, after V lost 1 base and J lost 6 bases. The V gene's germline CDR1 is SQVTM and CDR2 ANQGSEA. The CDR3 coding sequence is TGCAGCGTTGAAGTTGGGACAGGGGGAAGTCAGCCCCAGCATTTT. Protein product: CSVEVGTGGSQPQHF.

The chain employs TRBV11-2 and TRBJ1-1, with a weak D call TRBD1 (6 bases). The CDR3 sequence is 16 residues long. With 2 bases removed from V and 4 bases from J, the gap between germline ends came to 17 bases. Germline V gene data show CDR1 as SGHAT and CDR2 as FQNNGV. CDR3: CASSLWIAGAVTEAFF. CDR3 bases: TGTGCCAGCAGCTTATGGATTGCAGGGGCAGTCACTGAAGCTTTCTTT.

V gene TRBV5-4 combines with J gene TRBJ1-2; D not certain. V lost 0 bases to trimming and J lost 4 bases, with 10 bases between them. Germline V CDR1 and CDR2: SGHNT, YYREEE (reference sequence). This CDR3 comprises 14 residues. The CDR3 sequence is CASSLGTEIYGYTF. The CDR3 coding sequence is TGTGCCAGCAGCTTGGGGACGGAGATCTATGGCTACACCTTC.

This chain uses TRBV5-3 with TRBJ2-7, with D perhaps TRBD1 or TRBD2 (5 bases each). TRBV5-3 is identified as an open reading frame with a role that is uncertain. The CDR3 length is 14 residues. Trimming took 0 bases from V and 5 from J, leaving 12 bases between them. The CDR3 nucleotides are TGTGCCAGAAGCTTGGGGGGGAACTTGGACGAGCAGTACTTC. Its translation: CARSLGGNLDEQYF.

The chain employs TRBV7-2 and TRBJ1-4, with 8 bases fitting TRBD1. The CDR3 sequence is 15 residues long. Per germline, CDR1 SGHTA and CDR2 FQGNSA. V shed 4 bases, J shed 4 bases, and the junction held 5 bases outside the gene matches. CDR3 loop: CASSSRTGLNEKLFF. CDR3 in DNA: TGTGCCAGCAGCTCCCGGACAGGGCTTAATGAAAAACTGTTTTTT.

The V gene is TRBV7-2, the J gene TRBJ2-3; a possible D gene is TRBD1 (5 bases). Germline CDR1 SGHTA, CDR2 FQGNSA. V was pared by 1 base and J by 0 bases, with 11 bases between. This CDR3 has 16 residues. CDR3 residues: CASSLDRNPSTDTQYF. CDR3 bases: TGTGCCAGCAGCTTAGACAGGAATCCTAGCACAGATACGCAGTATTTT.

The CDR3 bases are TGTGCCAGCAGTTACGGGACAGGGGGCGCGGCCGGGGAGCTGTTTTTT. The encoded protein is CASSYGTGGAAGELFF. The chain links TRBV6-5 to TRBJ2-2; TRBD1 matches at 12 bases. With V trimmed by 2 bases and J by 6 bases, 4 bases remained unmatched. This CDR3 contains 16 residues. Germline V gives CDR1 MNHEY, CDR2 SVGAGI.

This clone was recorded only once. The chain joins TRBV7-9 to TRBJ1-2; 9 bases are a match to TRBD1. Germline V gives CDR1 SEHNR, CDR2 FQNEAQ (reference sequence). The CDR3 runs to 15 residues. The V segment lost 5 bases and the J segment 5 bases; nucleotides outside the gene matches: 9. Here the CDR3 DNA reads TGTGCCAGCAGCGCCCCGGGACAGGGCGTTTATGGCTACACCTTC. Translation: CASSAPGQGVYGYTF.

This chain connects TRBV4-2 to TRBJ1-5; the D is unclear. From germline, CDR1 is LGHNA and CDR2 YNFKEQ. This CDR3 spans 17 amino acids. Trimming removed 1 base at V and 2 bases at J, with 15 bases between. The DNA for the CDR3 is TGTGCCAGCAGCCAAGTCATTCGAGGGTTGCGCAATCAGCCCCAGCATTTT. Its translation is CASSQVIRGLRNQPQHF.

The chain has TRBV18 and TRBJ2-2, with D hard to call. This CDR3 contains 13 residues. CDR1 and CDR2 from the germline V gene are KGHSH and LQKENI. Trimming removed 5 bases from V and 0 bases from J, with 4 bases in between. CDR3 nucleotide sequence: TGTGCCAGCTCAGCGGCGAACACCGGGGAGCTGTTTTTT. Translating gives CASSAANTGELFF.

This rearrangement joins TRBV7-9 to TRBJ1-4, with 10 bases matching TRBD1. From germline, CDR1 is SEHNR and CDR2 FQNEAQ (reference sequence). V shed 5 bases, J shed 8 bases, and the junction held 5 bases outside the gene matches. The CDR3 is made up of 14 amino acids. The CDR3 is CASSPTGGREKLFF. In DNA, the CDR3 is TGTGCCAGCAGCCCGACAGGGGGCCGGGAAAAACTGTTTTTT.

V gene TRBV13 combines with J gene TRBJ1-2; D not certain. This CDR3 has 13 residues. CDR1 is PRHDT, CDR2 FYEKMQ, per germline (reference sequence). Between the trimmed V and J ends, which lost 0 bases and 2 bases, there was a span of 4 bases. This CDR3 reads CASSLGQNYGYTF. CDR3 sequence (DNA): TGTGCCAGCAGCTTAGGACAGAACTATGGCTACACCTTC.

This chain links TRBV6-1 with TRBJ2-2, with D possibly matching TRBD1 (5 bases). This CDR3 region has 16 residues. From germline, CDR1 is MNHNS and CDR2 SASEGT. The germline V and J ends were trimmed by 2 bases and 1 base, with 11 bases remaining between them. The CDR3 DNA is TGTGCCAGCAGTGAACAGGGCAGGGTGAACACCGGGGAGCTGTTTTTT. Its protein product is CASSEQGRVNTGELFF.

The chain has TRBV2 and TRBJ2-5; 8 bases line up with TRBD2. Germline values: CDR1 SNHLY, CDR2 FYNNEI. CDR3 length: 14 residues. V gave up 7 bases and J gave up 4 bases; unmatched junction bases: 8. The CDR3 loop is CASTIGLALETQYF. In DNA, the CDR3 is TGTGCCAGCACTATCGGACTAGCTTTAGAGACCCAGTACTTC.

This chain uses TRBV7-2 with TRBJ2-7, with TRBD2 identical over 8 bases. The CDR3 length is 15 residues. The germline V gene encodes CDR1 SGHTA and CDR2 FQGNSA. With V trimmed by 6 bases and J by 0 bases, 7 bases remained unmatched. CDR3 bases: TGTGCCAGCAGTTCTACCGGGACTAGCTCCTACGAGCAGTACTTC. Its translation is CASSSTGTSSYEQYF. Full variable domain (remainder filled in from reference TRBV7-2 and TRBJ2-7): GAGVSQSPSNKVTEKGKDVELRCDPISGHTALYWYRQSLGQGLEFLIYFQGNSAPDKSGLPSDRFSAERTGGSVSTLTIQRTQQEDSAVYLCASSSTGTSSYEQYFGPGTRLTVT.

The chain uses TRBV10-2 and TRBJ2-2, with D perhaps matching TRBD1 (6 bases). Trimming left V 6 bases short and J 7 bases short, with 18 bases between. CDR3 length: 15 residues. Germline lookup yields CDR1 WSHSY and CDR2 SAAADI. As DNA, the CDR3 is TGCGCCAGCAGACAGGGAAGAGGAAATGGCGGGGAGCTGTTTTTT. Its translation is CASRQGRGNGGELFF.

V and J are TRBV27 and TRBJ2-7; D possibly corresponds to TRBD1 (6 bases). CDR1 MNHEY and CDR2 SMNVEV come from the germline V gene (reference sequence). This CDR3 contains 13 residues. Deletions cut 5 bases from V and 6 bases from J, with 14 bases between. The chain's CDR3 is CASSISGTLEQYF. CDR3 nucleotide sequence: TGTGCCAGCAGTATCTCCGGGACACTCGAGCAGTACTTC.

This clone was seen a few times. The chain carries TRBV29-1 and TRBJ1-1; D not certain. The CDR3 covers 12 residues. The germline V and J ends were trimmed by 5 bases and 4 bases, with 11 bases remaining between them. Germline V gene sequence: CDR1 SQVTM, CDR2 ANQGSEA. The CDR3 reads CSVLYKGTEAFF. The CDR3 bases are TGCAGCGTTCTCTACAAGGGCACTGAAGCTTTCTTT.

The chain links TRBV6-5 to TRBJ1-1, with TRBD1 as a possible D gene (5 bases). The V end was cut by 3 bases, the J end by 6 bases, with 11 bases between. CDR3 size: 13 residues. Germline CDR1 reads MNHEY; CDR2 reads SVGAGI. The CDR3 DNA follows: TGTGCCAGCAGTTATGGGGGGAGCCCTGAAGCTTTCTTT. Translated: CASSYGGSPEAFF.

CDR3 DNA: TGTGCCAGTAGTATCCCCGACAGTCCCTACGAGCAGTACTTC. Residues: CASSIPDSPYEQYF. V and J are TRBV19 and TRBJ2-7; maybe TRBD1 (5 bases). The CDR3 is 14 residues long. From germline, CDR1 is LNHDA and CDR2 SQIVND (reference sequence). The V end lost 3 bases, the J end lost 2 bases, and 11 bases lay between the germline ends. The full variable domain, completed using reference TRBV19 and TRBJ2-7, is DGGITQSPKYLFRKEGQNVTLSCEQNLNHDAMYWYRQDPGQGLRLIYYSQIVNDFQKGDIAEGYSVSREKKESFPLTVTSAQKNPTAFYLCASSIPDSPYEQYFGPGTRLTVT.

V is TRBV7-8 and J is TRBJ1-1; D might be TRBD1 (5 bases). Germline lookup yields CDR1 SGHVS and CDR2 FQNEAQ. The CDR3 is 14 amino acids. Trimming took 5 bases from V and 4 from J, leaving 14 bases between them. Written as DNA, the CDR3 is TGTGCCAGCAGCCTCCCCCCGGGGGTCACTGAAGCTTTCTTT. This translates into CASSLPPGVTEAFF.

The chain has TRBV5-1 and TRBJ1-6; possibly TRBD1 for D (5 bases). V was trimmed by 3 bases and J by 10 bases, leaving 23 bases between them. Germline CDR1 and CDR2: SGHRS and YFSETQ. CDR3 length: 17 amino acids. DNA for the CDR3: TGCGCCAGCAGCTCGGACTACAGGCTCTCTATTAGGTCACCCCTCCACTTT. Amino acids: CASSSDYRLSIRSPLHF.

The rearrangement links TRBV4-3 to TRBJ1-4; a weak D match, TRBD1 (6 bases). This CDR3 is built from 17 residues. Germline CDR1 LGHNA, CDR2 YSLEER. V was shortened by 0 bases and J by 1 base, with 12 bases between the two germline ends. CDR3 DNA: TGCGCCAGCAGCCAAGAAGGCAGGGGTCTAACTAATGAAAAACTGTTTTTT. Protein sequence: CASSQEGRGLTNEKLFF.

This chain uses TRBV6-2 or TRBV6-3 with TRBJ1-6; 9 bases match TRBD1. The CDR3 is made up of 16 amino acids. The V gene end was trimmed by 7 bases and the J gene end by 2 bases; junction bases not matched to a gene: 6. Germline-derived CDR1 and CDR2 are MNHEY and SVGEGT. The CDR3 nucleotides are TGTGCCAGCACCCCGGACAGGGGACCCTATAATTCACCCCTCCACTTT. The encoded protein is CASTPDRGPYNSPLHF.

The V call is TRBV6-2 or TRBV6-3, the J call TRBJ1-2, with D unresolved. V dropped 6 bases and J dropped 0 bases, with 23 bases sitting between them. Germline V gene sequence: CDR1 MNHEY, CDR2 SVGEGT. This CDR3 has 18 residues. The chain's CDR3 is CASSPGHFLQGPNYGYTF. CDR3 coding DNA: TGTGCCAGCAGCCCCGGGCACTTTCTACAAGGACCTAACTATGGCTACACCTTC.

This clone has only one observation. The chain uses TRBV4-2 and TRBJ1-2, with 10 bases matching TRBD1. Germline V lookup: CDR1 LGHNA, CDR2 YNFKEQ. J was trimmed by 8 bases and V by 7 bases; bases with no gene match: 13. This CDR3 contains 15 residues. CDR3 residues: CASTRRGQGTSGYTF. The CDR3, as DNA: TGTGCCAGCACCCGGAGGGGACAGGGGACGAGCGGCTACACCTTC.

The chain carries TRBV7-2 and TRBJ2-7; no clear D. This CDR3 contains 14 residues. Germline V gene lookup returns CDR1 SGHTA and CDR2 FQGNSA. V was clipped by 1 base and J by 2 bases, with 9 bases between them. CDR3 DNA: TGTGCCAGCAGCTTAGGTCCGAGCCCCTACGAGCAGTACTTC. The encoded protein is CASSLGPSPYEQYF. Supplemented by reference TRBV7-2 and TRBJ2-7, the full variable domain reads GAGVSQSPSNKVTEKGKDVELRCDPISGHTALYWYRQSLGQGLEFLIYFQGNSAPDKSGLPSDRFSAERTGGSVSTLTIQRTQQEDSAVYLCASSLGPSPYEQYFGPGTRLTVT.